This T cell receptor (beta chain) was documented in a study of cytomegalovirus exposure and HLA in healthy donors. A multiplex PCR was run with 60 Vbeta primers and 13 Jbeta primers. The protocol was immunoSEQ multiplex PCR, while the TCRdb copy is restricted to in-frame clones and leaves out a portion. The sample contains about 170,000 clones, 77% of which appear only once. V shed 5 bases and J shed 5 bases, with 12 bases lying between them. Per the germline V gene, CDR1 is MRHNA and CDR2 is SNTAGT. This CDR3 spans 14 amino acids. The genes are TRBV6-4 and TRBJ2-2; D might be TRBD1 (6 bases). The sequenced material came from PBMCs. This receptor was identified in a woman in her 30s in good health and CMV-seropositive. DNA of the CDR3: TGTGCCAGCAGTCCACAGGGTTGGACCGGGGAGCTGTTTTTT. It translates to CASSPQGWTGELFF.